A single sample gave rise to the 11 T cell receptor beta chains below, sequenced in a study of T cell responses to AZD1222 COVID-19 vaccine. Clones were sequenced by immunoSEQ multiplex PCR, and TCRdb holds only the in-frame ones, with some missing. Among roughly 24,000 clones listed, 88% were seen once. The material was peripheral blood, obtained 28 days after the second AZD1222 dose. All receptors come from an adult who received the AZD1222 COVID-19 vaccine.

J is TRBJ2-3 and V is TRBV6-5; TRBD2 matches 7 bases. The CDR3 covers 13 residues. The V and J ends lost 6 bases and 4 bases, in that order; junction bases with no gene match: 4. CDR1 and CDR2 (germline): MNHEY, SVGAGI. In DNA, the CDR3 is TGTGCCAGCAGGGGAGGGGTGGCAGATACGCAGTATTTT. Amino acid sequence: CASRGGVADTQYF.

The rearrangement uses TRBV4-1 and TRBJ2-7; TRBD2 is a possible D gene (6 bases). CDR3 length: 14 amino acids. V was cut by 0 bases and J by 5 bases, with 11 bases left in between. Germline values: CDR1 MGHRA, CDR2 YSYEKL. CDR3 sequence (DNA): TGCGCCAGCAGCCAAGATTTCCGGAGGGACGAGCAGTACTTC. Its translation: CASSQDFRRDEQYF.

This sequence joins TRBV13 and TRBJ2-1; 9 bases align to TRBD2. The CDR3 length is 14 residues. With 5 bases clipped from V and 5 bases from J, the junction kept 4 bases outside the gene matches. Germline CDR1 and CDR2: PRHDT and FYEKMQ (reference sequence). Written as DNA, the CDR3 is TGTGCCAGCAGCAAGCGGGGGGTAAACAATGAGCAGTTCTTC. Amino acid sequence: CASSKRGVNNEQFF.

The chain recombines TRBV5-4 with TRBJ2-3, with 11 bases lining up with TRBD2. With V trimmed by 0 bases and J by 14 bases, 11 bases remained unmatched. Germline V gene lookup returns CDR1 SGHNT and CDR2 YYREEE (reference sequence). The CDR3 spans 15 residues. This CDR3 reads CASSLELAGADDTYF. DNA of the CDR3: TGTGCCAGCAGCTTGGAACTAGCGGGGGCCGACGATACGTATTTT.

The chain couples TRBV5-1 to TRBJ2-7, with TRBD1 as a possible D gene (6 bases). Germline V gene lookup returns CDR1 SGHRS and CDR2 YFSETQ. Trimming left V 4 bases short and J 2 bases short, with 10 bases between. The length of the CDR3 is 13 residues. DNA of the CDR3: TGCGCCAGCAGCACCGGACAGCCCTACGAGCAGTACTTC. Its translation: CASSTGQPYEQYF.

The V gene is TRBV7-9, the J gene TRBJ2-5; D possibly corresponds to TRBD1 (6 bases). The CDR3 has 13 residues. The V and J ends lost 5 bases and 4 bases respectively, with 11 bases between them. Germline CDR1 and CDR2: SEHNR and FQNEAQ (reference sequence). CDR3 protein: CASSLGQRETQYF. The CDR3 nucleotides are TGTGCCAGCAGCCTCGGACAGCGAGAGACCCAGTACTTC. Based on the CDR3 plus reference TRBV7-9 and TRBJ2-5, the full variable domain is DTGVSQNPRHKITKRGQNVTFRCDPISEHNRLYWYRQTLGQGPEFLTYFQNEAQLEKSRLLSDRFSAERPKGSFSTLEIQRTEQGDSAMYLCASSLGQRETQYFGPGTRLLVL.

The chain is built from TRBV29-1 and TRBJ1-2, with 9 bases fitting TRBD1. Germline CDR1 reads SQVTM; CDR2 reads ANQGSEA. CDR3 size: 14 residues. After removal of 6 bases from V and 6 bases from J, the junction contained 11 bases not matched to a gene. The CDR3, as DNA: TGCAGCGTCGAACCGGGACAGGGAATGAATGGCTACACCTTC. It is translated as CSVEPGQGMNGYTF.

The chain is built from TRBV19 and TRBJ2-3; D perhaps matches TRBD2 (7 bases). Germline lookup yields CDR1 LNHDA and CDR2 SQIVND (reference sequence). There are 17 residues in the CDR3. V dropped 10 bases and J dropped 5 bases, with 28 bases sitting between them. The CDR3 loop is CATTDQGPGGPGDTQYF. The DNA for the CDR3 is TGTGCCACCACAGACCAGGGACCCGGGGGGCCCGGAGATACGCAGTATTTT.

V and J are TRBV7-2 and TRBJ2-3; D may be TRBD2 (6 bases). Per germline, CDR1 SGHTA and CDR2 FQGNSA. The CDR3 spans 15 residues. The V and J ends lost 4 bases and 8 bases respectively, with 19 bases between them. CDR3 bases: TGTGCCAGCAGCTCAACTCTAGGGGAAGCGGGTACGCAGTATTTT. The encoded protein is CASSSTLGEAGTQYF.

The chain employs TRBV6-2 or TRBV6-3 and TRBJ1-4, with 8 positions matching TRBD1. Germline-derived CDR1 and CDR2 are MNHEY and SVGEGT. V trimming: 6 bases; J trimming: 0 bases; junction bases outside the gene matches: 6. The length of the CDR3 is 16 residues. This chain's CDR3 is CASSGTGGATNEKLFF. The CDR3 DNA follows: TGTGCCAGCAGCGGTACAGGGGGTGCAACTAATGAAAAACTGTTTTTT.

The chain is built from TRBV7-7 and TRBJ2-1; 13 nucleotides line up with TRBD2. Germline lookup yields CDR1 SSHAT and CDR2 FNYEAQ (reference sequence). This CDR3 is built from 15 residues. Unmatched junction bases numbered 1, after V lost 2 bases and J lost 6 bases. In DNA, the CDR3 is TGTGCCAGCAGCTTAACTAGCGGGGGGGCCAATGAGCAGTTCTTC. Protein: CASSLTSGGANEQFF. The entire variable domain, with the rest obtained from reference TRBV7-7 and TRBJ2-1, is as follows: GAGVSQSPRYKVTKRGQDVTLRCDPISSHATLYWYQQALGQGPEFLTYFNYEAQPDKSGLPSDRFSAERPEGSISTLTIQRTEQRDSAMYRCASSLTSGGANEQFFGPGTRLTVL.